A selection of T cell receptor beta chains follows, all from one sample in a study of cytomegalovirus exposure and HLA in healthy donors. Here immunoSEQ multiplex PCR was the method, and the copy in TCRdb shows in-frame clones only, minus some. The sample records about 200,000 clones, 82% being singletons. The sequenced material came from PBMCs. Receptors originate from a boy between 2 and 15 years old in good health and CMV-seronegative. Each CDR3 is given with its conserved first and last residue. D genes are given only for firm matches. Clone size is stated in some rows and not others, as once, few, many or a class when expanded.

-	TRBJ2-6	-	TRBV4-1	TGCGCCAGCAGCTTGGGCGCCGCTCGGGGCTCTGGGGCCAACGTCCTGACTTTC	CASSLGAARGSGANVLTF
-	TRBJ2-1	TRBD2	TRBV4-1	TGCGCCAGCAGCCTGGGACTAGCGGGATCCTCCTACAATGAGCAGTTCTTC	CASSLGLAGSSYNEQFF
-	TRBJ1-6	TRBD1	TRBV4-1	TGCGCCAGCAGCCATATCGGGACAGGGGCTTCACCCCTCCACTTT	CASSHIGTGASPLHF
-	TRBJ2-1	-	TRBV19	TGTGCCAGTACCGCCTACAATGAGCAGTTCTTC	CASTAYNEQFF
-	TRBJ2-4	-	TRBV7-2	TGTGCCAGCAGCCCCAATCTAGGAAACCCGAGATACTTC	CASSPNLGNPRYF
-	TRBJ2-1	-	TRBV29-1	TGCAGCGTCCGTACCTACAATGAGCAGTTCTTC	CSVRTYNEQFF
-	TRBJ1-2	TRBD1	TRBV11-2	TGTGCCAGCAGCTTAGATGGGGACAGGGGGTATAATGGCTACACCTTC	CASSLDGDRGYNGYTF
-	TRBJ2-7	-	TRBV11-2	TGTGCCAGCAGCCCGGACAGCGGACCCTACGAGCAGTACTTC	CASSPDSGPYEQYF
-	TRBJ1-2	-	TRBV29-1	TGCAGCGTTCTCCGTCATACAAACTATGGCTACACCTTC	CSVLRHTNYGYTF
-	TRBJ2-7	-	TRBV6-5	TGTGCCAGCAGTTACGCCGGACAGCTCTACGAGCAGTACTTC	CASSYAGQLYEQYF
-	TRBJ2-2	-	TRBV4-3	TGCGCCAGCAGCCACCAGCGGGCCGGGGAGCTGTTTTTT	CASSHQRAGELFF
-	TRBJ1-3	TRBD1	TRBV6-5	TGTGCCAGCAGTTACTACGGGACAGCTGGAAACACCATATATTTT	CASSYYGTAGNTIYF
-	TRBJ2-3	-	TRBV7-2	TGTGCCAGCAGCTTAGAAGGGACTCACGGTCTTCATACGCAGTATTTT	CASSLEGTHGLHTQYF
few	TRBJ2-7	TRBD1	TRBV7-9	TGTGCCAGCAGCTTCACGGGGACAGGGAACTACGAGCAGTACTTC	CASSFTGTGNYEQYF
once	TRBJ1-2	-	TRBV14	TGTGCCAGCAGCCCGGGTGGTCCCTATGGCTACACCTTC	CASSPGGPYGYTF
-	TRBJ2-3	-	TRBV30	TGTGCCTGGGTTAAAGGGGCCACAGATACGCAGTATTTT	CAWVKGATDTQYF
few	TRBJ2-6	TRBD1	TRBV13	TGTGCCAGCAGCGTGAACAGGGGAAAGTCTGGGGCCAACGTCCTGACTTTC	CASSVNRGKSGANVLTF
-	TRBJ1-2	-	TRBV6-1	TGTGCCAGCAGTGAACTCGTGGGCATCCCCTATGGCTACACCTTC	CASSELVGIPYGYTF
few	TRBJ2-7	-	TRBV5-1	TGCGCCAGCAGCTTGGGACAGGACACTTCCTACGAGCAGTACTTC	CASSLGQDTSYEQYF
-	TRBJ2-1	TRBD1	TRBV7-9	TGTTCCAGCAGCCCCACAGGGGCGCCCTACAATGAGCAGTTCTTC	CSSSPTGAPYNEQFF
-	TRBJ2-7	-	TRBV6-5	TGTGCCAGCAGTTCAGGCCGCGTACCGGGGGCCTACGAGCAGTACTTC	CASSSGRVPGAYEQYF
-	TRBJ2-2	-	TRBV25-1	TGTGCCAGCAGCGGGGGGACAAACACCGGGGAGCTGTTTTTT	CASSGGTNTGELFF
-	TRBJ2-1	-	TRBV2	TGTGCCAGCAGCCCGACCACTTACCCCAGGGTCTTC	CASSPTTYPRVF
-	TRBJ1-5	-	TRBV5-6	TGTGCCAGCAGCTTCTCTATGTGGAATCAGCCCCAGCATTTT	CASSFSMWNQPQHF
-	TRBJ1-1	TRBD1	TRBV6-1	TGTGCCAGCATCTCGAGGACAGGGATTTACACTGAAGCTTTCTTT	CASISRTGIYTEAFF
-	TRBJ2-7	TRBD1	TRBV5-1	TGCGCCAGCAGCTTGGAGGGACAGGGGGCTTTGGGCGAGCAGTACTTC	CASSLEGQGALGEQYF
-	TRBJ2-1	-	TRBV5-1	TGCGCCAGCAGCTTGGTACCGGGTGGCGAGCAGTTCTTC	CASSLVPGGEQFF
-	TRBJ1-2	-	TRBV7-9	TGTGCCAGCAGCTTGCAGGGAGGCTACACCTTC	CASSLQGGYTF
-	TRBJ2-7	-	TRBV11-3	TGTGCCAGCAGCATAGGTGCAGGATCAAACTACGAGCAGTACTTC	CASSIGAGSNYEQYF